This TCR beta chain was obtained from a study of identifying expanded T cells in peripheral blood. V was clipped by 2 bases and J by 6 bases; unmatched bases: 14. Germline V gene sequence: CDR1 SGDLS, CDR2 YYNGEE. This CDR3 contains 18 residues. Clones were sequenced by immunoSEQ multiplex PCR, and TCRdb holds only the in-frame ones, with some missing. The sample includes approximately 90,000 clones, roughly 85% of them seen just once. This clone was detected only a few times. The clonotype comes from a person aged 18 to 75 in good health. Sequenced sample: blood. The V and J genes are TRBV9 and TRBJ2-3; 11 bases fit TRBD2. As DNA, the CDR3 is TGTGCCAGCAGCGTGTCCGGGACTAGCGGTTCGGGGTGGGATACGCAGTATTTT. This translates into CASSVSGTSGSGWDTQYF.